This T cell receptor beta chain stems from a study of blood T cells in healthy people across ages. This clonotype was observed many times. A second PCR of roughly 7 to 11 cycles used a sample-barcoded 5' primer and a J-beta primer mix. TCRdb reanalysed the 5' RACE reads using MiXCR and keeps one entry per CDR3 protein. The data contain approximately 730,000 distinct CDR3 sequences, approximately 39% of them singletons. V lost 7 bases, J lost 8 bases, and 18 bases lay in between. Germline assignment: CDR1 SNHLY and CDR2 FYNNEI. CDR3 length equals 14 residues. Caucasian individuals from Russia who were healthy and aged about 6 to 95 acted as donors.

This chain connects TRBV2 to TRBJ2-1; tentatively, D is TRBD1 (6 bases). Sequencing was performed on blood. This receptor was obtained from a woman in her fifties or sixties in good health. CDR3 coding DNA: TGTGCCAGCATGGAACAGGGTGTTGGAGATGAGCAGTTCTTC. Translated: CASMEQGVGDEQFF.